The sequence of this T cell receptor beta chain was determined in a study of CD8+ T cells in alopecia areata. Study-wide results and limits: In scalp samples, resident alphabeta T cells of normal skin are also sequenced.

Turning to this clone: No antigen is known for it. TCRdb and the translated DNA give different amino acids at residue 11; the protein presented here is the one translated from the DNA. Germline and genes: mouse. The CDR3 is cut off 3 residues early in the read; its end comes from the germline J gene.

On the basis of CD4, CD8alpha, NKG2D, NKG2ACE and other markers, pooled cutaneous lymph node cells were sorted. In each case, RNA was isolated and then reverse transcribed into cDNA as the sequencing template. The data were produced by immunoSEQ multiplex PCR, yet TCRdb's version contains in-frame clones alone and is incomplete. Listed for the sample are 20,000 or so clones, none seen a single time. The CDR3 loop spans 14 amino acids. Germline V gives CDR1 NNHDY, CDR2 SYVADS. V dropped 6 bases and J dropped 0; count of bases not matched to a gene: 3. The source of this sequence is a C3H/HeJ mouse with alopecia areata. Mice of this strain are of MHC haplotype H2-k. This chain uses TRBV13-3 with TRBJ1-3; 7 bases fit TRBD1. The sequenced sample was CD8+ T cells sorted from a lymph node. CDR3 DNA, as far as it was read: TGTGCCAGCAACACAGGGGATTCTGGAAATACG. Translation: CASNTGDSGNT. The CDR3 reads in full as CASNTGDSGNTLYF.